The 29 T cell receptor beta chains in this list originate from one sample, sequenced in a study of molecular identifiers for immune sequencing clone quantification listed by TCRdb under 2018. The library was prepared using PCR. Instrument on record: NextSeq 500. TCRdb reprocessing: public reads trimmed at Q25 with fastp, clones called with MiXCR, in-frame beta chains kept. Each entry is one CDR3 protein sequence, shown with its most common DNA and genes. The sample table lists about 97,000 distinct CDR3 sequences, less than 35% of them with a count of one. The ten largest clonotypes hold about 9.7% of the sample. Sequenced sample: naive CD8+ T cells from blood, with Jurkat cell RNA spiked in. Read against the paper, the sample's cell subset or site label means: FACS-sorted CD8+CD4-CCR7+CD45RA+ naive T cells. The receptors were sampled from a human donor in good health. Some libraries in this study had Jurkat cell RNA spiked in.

The CDR3 bases are TGTGCCAGCGGTCCGCACACAGATACGCAGTATTTT. It yields the protein CASGPHTDTQYF. V gene TRBV28 combines with J gene TRBJ2-3; D is unclear. The CDR3 covers 12 residues. The V gene's germline CDR1 is MDHEN and CDR2 SYDVKM. Trimming took off 8 bases at V and 2 bases at J, with 8 bases between the two ends.

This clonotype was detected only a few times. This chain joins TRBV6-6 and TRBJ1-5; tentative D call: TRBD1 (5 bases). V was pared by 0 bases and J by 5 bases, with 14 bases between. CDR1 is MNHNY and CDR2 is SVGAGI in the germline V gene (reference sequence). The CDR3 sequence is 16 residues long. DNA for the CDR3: TGTGCCAGCAGTTACTCGGGGCCTCTGGGATATCAGCCCCAGCATTTT. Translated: CASSYSGPLGYQPQHF.

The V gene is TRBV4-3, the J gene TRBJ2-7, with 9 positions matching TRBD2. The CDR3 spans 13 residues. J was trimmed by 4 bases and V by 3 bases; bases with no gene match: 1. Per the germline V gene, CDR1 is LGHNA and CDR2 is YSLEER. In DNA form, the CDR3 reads TGCGCCAGCAGCCAGACTAGCGGATACGAGCAGTACTTC. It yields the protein CASSQTSGYEQYF.

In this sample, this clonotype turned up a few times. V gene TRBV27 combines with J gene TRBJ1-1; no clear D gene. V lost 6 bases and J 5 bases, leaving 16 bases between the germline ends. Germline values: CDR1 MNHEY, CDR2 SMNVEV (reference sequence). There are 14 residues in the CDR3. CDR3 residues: CASSWWGGNTEAFF. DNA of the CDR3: TGTGCCAGCAGCTGGTGGGGAGGGAATACTGAAGCTTTCTTT.

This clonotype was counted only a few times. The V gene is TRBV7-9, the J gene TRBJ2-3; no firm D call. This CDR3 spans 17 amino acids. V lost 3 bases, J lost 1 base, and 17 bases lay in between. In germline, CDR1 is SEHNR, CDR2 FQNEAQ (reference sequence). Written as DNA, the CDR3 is TGTGCCAGCAGCTTTGTTCGCAGCCCCCTTGGCACAGATACGCAGTATTTT. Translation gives CASSFVRSPLGTDTQYF.

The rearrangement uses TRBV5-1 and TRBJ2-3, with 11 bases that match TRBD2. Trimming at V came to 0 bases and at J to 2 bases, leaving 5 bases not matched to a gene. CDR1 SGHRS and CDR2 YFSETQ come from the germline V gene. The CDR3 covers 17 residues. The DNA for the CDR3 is TGCGCCAGCAGCTTGGGTGCTAGCGGGAGGTACACAGATACGCAGTATTTT. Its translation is CASSLGASGRYTDTQYF.

This chain's CDR3 is CASSQGPEIEQFF. The CDR3 coding sequence is TGTGCCAGCAGCCAAGGGCCCGAGATTGAGCAGTTCTTC. The gene calls are TRBV4-2 and TRBJ2-1; D gene ambiguous. The germline V and J ends were trimmed by 1 base and 9 bases, with 10 bases remaining between them. Germline CDR1 is LGHNA and CDR2 is YNFKEQ. The CDR3 runs 13 residues.

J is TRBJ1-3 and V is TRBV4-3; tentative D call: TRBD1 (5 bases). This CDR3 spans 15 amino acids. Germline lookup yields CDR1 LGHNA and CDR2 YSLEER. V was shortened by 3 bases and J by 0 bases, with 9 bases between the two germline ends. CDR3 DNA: TGCGCCAGCAGCCAGGGGACTATCTCTGGAAACACCATATATTTT. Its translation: CASSQGTISGNTIYF.

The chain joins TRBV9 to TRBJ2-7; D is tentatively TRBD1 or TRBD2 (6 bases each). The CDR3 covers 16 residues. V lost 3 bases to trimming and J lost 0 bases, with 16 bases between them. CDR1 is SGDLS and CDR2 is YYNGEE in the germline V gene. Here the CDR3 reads CASSGSGDWSSYEQYF. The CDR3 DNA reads TGTGCCAGCAGCGGCTCAGGGGACTGGAGCTCCTACGAGCAGTACTTC.

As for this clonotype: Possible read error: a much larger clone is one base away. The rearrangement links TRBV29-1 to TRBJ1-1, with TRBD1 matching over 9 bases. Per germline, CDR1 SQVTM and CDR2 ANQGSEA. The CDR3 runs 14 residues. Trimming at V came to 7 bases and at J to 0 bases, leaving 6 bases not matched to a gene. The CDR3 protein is CSAARDRVNTEAFF. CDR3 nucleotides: TGCAGCGCTGCCAGGGACAGGGTGAACACTGAAGCTTTCTTT.

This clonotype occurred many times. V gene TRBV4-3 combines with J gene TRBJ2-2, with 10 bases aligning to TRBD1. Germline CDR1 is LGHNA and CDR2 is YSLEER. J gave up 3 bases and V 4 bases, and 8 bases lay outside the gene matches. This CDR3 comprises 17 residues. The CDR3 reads CASSLIRGQGDTGELFF. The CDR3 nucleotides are TGCGCCAGCAGCCTGATCAGAGGACAGGGGGACACCGGGGAGCTGTTTTTT.

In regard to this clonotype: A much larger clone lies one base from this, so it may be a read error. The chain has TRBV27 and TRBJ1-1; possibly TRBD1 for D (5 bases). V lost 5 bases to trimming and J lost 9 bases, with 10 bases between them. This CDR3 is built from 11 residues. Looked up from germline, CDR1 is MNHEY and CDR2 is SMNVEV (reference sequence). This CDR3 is CASSDGTQAFF. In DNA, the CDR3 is TGTGCCAGCAGTGACGGGACCCAAGCTTTCTTT.

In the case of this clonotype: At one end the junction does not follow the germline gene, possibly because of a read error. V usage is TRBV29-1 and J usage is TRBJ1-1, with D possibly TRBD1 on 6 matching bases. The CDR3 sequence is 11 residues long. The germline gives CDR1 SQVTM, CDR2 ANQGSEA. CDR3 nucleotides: TGCAGCGTCCTGGGGGACACTGAAGCATTCTTT. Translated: CSVLGDTEAFF. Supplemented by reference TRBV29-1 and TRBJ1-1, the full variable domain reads SAVISQKPSRDICQRGTSLTIQCQVDSQVTMMFWYRQQPGQSLTLIATANQGSEATYESGFVIDKFPISRPNLTFSTLTVSNMSPEDSSIYLCSVLGDTEAFFGQGTRLTVV.

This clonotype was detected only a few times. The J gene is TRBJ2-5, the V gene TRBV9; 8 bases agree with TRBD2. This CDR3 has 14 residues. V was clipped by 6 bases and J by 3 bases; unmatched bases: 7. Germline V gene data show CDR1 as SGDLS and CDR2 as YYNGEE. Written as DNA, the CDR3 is TGTGCCAGCAACCCGAGCGGGAGTAAAGAGACCCAGTACTTC. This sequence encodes CASNPSGSKETQYF.

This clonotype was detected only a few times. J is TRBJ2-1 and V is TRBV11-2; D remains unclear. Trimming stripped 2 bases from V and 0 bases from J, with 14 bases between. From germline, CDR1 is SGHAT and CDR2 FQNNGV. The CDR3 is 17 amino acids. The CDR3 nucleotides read TGTGCCAGCAGCTTACCCCTCCTCACGAGCTCCTACAATGAGCAGTTCTTC. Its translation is CASSLPLLTSSYNEQFF. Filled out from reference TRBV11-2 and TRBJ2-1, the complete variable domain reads EAGVAQSPRYKIIEKRQSVAFWCNPISGHATLYWYQQILGQGPKLLIQFQNNGVVDDSQLPKDRFSAERLKGVDSTLKIQPAKLEDSAVYLCASSLPLLTSSYNEQFFGPGTRLTVL.

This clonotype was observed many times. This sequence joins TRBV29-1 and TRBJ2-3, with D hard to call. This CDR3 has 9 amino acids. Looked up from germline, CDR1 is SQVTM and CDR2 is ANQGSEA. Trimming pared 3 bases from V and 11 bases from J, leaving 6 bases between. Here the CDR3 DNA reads TGCAGCGTTGAGCCCAGGCAGTATTTT. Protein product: CSVEPRQYF.

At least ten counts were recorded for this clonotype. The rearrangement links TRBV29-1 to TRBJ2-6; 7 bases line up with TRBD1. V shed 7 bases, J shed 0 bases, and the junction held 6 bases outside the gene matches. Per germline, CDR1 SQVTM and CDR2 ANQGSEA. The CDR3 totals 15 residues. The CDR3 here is CSAETGNSGANVLTF. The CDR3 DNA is TGCAGCGCTGAGACAGGGAACTCTGGGGCCAACGTCCTGACTTTC.

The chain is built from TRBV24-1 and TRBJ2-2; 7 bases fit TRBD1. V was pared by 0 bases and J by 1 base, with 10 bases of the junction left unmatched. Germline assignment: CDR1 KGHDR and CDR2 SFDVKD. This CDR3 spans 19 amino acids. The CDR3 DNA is TGTGCCACCAGTGATTTGCAAGGGCTCCGGACAGGGAACACCGGGGAGCTGTTTTTT. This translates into CATSDLQGLRTGNTGELFF.

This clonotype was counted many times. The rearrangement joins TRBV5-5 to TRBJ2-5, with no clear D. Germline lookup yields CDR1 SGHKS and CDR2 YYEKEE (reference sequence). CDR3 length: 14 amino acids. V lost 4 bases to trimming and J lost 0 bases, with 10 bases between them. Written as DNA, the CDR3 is TGTGCCAGCAGCATCCTCCAGGACCAAGAGACCCAGTACTTC. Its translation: CASSILQDQETQYF.

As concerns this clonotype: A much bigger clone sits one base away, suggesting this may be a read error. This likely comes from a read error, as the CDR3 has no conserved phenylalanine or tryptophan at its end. In DNA, the CDR3 is TGCAGTGCTCGGACAGCAGGTTACGAGCAGTACTCC. Protein sequence: CSARTAGYEQYS. The genes are TRBV20-1 and TRBJ2-7, with a possible D match to TRBD1 (6 bases). V dropped 5 bases and J dropped 4 bases, with 12 bases sitting between them. The CDR3 consists of 12 residues. CDR1 is DFQATT and CDR2 is SNEGSKA in the germline V gene (reference sequence).

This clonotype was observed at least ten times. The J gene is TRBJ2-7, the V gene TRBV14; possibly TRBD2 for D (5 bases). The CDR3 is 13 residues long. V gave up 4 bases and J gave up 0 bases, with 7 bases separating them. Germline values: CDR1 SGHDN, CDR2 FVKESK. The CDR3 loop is CASSRESSYEQYF. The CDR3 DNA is TGTGCCAGCAGCCGGGAGAGCTCCTACGAGCAGTACTTC.

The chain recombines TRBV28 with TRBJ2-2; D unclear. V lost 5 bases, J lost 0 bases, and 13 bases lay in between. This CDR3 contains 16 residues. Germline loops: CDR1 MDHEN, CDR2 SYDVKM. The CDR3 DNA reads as TGTGCCAGCAGTATATTTTACAGCTCGAACACCGGGGAGCTGTTTTTT. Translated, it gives CASSIFYSSNTGELFF.

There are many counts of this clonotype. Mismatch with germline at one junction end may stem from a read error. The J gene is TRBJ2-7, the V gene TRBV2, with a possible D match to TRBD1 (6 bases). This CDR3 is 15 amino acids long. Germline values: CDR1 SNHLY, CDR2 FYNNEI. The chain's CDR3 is CASSGNRVPSLPGHF. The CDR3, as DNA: TGTGCCAGCAGTGGGAACAGGGTGCCGAGCCTTCCGGGACACTTC.

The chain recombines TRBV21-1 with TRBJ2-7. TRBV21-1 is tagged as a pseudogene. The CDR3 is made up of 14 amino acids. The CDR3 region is CASTMDRGPYEQYF. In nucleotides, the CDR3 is TGTGCCAGCACCATGGACAGGGGCCCCTACGAGCAGTACTTC.

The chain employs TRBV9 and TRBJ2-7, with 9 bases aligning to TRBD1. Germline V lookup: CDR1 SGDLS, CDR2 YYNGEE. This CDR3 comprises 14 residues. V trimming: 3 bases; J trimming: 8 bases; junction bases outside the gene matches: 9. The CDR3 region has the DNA TGTGCCAGCAGCGCCGGGACAGGGTACGACAAGCAGTACTTC. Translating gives CASSAGTGYDKQYF.

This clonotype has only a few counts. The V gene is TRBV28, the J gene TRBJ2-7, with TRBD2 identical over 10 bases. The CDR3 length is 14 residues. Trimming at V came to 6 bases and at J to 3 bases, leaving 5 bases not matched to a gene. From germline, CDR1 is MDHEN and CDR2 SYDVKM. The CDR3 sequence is CASSRTSGDYEQYF. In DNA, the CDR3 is TGTGCCAGCAGCCGGACTAGCGGAGACTACGAGCAGTACTTC.

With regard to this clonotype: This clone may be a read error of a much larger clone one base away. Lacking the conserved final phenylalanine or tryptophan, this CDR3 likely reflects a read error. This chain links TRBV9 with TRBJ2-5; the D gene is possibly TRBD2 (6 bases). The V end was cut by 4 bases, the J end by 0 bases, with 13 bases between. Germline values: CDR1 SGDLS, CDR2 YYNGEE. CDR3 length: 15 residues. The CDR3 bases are TGTGCCAGCAGCCCAGGTAGCGGCAACCAAGAGACCCAGTACATC. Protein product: CASSPGSGNQETQYI.

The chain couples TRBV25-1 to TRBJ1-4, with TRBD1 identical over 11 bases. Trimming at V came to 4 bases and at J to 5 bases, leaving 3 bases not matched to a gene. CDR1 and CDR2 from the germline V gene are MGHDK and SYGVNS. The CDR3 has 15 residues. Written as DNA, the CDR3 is TGTGCCAGCAGTGTATGGGACAGGGGGAATGAAAAACTGTTTTTT. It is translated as CASSVWDRGNEKLFF.

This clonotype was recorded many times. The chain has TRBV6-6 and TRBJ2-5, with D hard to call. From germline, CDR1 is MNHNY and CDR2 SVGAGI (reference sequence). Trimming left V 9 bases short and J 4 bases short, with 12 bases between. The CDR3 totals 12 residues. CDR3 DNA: TGTGCCAGTCAGAGACTTCGAGAGACCCAGTACTTC. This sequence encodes CASQRLRETQYF.